These 13 T cell receptor beta chains were sequenced from one sample in a study of cytomegalovirus exposure and HLA in healthy donors. The primer mix had 60 Vbeta and 13 Jbeta primers. Clones were sequenced by immunoSEQ multiplex PCR, and TCRdb holds only the in-frame ones, with some missing. The table shows 160,000 or so clones, with 80% to 90% occurring only once. Sample: PBMCs. The source is a man aged 45-65 years in good health and CMV-seropositive.

This chain uses TRBV4-1 with TRBJ2-5, with 10 nucleotides matching TRBD2. Germline V gene data show CDR1 as MGHRA and CDR2 as YSYEKL. The CDR3 runs to 21 residues. Trimming took 4 bases from V and 2 from J; bases not matched to a gene: 22. CDR3 DNA sequence: TGCGCCAGCAGCCCAATATCTGGGCTAGCGGGAGTTGGAGGAGGGCAAGAGACCCAGTACTTC. As protein: CASSPISGLAGVGGGQETQYF.

The chain carries TRBV7-9 and TRBJ1-2; D possibly corresponds to TRBD1 (5 bases). This CDR3 is 13 amino acids long. The germline V gene encodes CDR1 SEHNR and CDR2 FQNEAQ (reference sequence). V was clipped by 5 bases and J by 4 bases, with 11 bases between them. The CDR3 DNA sequence: TGTGCCAGCAGCCGAGACAGATTCTATGGCTACACCTTC. Translated: CASSRDRFYGYTF.

The chain couples TRBV9 to TRBJ2-7; 8 nucleotides line up with TRBD1. The germline CDR1 and CDR2 sequences are SGDLS and YYNGEE. This CDR3 has 14 residues. The junction had 8 bases not matched to a gene; V was cut back by 4 bases and J by 5 bases. The CDR3 nucleotides read TGTGCCAGCAGCCCAGGCCAGGGGGCAAACGAGCAGTACTTC. Translation: CASSPGQGANEQYF.

This chain connects TRBV6-6 to TRBJ2-1, with TRBD2 matching 13 bases. The ends lost 4 bases at V and 10 bases at J; junction bases unmatched: 7. The germline V gene encodes CDR1 MNHNY and CDR2 SVGAGI (reference sequence). This CDR3 has 15 residues. In DNA form, the CDR3 reads TGTGCCAGCAGTTCCGTGGGACTAGCGGGGAAGGAGCAGTTCTTC. It yields the protein CASSSVGLAGKEQFF.

The V call is TRBV30, the J call TRBJ1-1, with D possibly matching TRBD1 (5 bases). Germline-derived CDR1 and CDR2 are GTSNPN and SVGIG (reference sequence). The V gene lost 2 bases and the J gene lost 1 base, with 11 bases spanning the gap. The CDR3 runs to 14 residues. The CDR3 protein is CAWSSRGRNTEAFF. The CDR3, as DNA: TGTGCCTGGAGTTCTCGGGGGAGGAACACTGAAGCTTTCTTT. Full variable domain (missing parts from reference TRBV30 and TRBJ1-1): SQTIHQWPATLVQPVGSPLSLECTVEGTSNPNLYWYRQAAGRGLQLLFYSVGIGQISSEVPQNLSASRPQDRQFILSSKKLLLSDSGFYLCAWSSRGRNTEAFFGQGTRLTVV.

This clone was counted between two and nine times. This chain links TRBV15 with TRBJ1-2; 10 bases are a match to TRBD1. Germline V CDR1 and CDR2: LNHNV, YYDKDF (reference sequence). The junction had 5 bases not matched to a gene; V was cut back by 0 bases and J by 4 bases. The CDR3 totals 16 residues. CDR3: CATSRDRGQGPYGYTF. The CDR3 DNA reads as TGTGCCACCAGCAGAGATAGGGGACAGGGGCCCTATGGCTACACCTTC.

V is TRBV2 and J is TRBJ1-5; TRBD1 matches at 7 bases. The CDR3 runs 17 residues. Per germline, CDR1 SNHLY and CDR2 FYNNEI. V trimming: 8 bases; J trimming: 0 bases; junction bases outside the gene matches: 13. CDR3 in DNA: TGTGCCAGCGCCCTCCCCGACAGGGCGCTTAGCAATCAGCCCCAGCATTTT. Amino acids: CASALPDRALSNQPQHF.

DNA of the CDR3: TGCGCCAGCAACTACAGGGGGGGTGGTGAAAAACTGTTTTTT. Translation gives CASNYRGGGEKLFF. The J gene is TRBJ1-4, the V gene TRBV5-1; 8 nucleotides match TRBD1. This CDR3 is built from 14 residues. Trimming took 6 bases from V and 7 from J; bases not matched to a gene: 8. CDR1 and CDR2 from the germline V gene are SGHRS and YFSETQ.

The table lists this clone with a count of one. The V call is TRBV21-1, the J call TRBJ2-2; whether TRBD1, the table's D call, matches the DNA was not checked. TRBV21-1 counts as a pseudogene. The length of the CDR3 is 16 residues. For the CDR3, the DNA is TGTGCCAGCAGCGAATCTGACAGGGGGCAAGGCGGGGAGCTGTTTTTT. It encodes CASSESDRGQGGELFF.

This clone was seen once. The genes are TRBV29-1 and TRBJ1-1; 8 bases agree with TRBD1. The V segment lost 3 bases and the J segment 4 bases; nucleotides outside the gene matches: 1. CDR3 length equals 12 residues. The V gene's germline CDR1 is SQVTM and CDR2 ANQGSEA. Here the CDR3 DNA reads TGCAGCGTTGACAGGGGGCCCACTGAAGCTTTCTTT. Encoded protein: CSVDRGPTEAFF.

The rearrangement joins TRBV19 to TRBJ2-3, with 7 nucleotides matching TRBD2. V shed 3 bases and J 4 bases; nucleotides not matched to a gene: 7. The CDR3 covers 15 residues. CDR1 is LNHDA and CDR2 is SQIVND in the germline V gene (reference sequence). For the CDR3, the DNA is TGTGCCAGTAGTATCGGCGGGAGTGGTGCAGATACGCAGTATTTT. Translated, it gives CASSIGGSGADTQYF.

The chain employs TRBV29-1 and TRBJ2-4, with 7 bases identical to TRBD1. V lost 0 bases, J lost 4 bases, and 9 bases stayed unmatched. Germline V gene data show CDR1 as SQVTM and CDR2 as ANQGSEA. The CDR3 spans 16 residues. CDR3 coding DNA: TGCAGCGTTGAAGATCTGGAAGGGGGCTTTAAAAACATTCAGTACTTC. As protein: CSVEDLEGGFKNIQYF. Combining the CDR3 with reference TRBV29-1 and TRBJ2-4 gives the whole variable domain SAVISQKPSRDICQRGTSLTIQCQVDSQVTMMFWYRQQPGQSLTLIATANQGSEATYESGFVIDKFPISRPNLTFSTLTVSNMSPEDSSIYLCSVEDLEGGFKNIQYFGAGTRLSVL.

V and J are TRBV27 and TRBJ2-1; D call uncertain. This CDR3 contains 16 residues. Deletions cut 5 bases from V and 0 bases from J, with 14 bases between. CDR1 MNHEY and CDR2 SMNVEV come from the germline V gene (reference sequence). CDR3 coding DNA: TGTGCCAGCAGTCCAAGATCTGGTAGCTCCTACAATGAGCAGTTCTTC. Translating it yields CASSPRSGSSYNEQFF.